This T cell receptor beta chain was profiled in a study of cytomegalovirus exposure and HLA in healthy donors. Study-level background: The same platform used for the roughly 600 first-cohort repertoires was also used for the approximately 120 validation repertoires, as a later analysis reported. The study's findings and limits: Diagnosis of cytomegalovirus status made by the classifier reportedly showed high specificity and sensitivity. Under in vitro conditions, three CMV-associated chains were confirmed as specific for CMV antigens.

CDR1 and CDR2 (germline): SGHDT, YYEEEE. V lost 6 bases and J lost 5, with 17 bases in between. The CDR3 loop spans 14 amino acids. Assay: immunoSEQ multiplex PCR; the TCRdb copy retains only in-frame clones and omits some. Of a few hundred thousand clones listed, roughly 87% were seen once; the top ten hold under 4%. In the case of this clone: The antigen is undetermined.

The validation cohort, a group of under 150 subjects, included the donors and was separate from the roughly 720-subject first cohort. Sequenced: PBMCs. V gene TRBV5-6 combines with J gene TRBJ1-2; tentatively, D is TRBD1 (6 bases). The source of this sequence is a woman in her twenties or thirties in good health and CMV-seronegative. CDR3 region: CASTPVQGRYGYTF. The CDR3 DNA is TGTGCCAGCACCCCTGTGCAGGGGAGGTATGGCTACACCTTC.